This record looks at one T cell receptor (beta chain) sequence and its context. This clone's antigen is unknown. The sample holds no much larger clone one base away, and base qualities are not on file. This sample is drawn from a study of beta chain features in type 1 diabetes listed by TCRdb under 2018. Study-wide context: Mean age, gender distribution, total cell number and subset yield were not different between patients and healthy donors. In the study, recently diagnosed type 1 diabetes patients and matched healthy donors were compared on the TCRB repertoires of their sorted circulating CD4+ T cell subsets. Regulatory and stem cell-like memory subsets were isolated from only 8 patients and roughly 8 healthy donors, whereas naive and central memory subsets came from all 30 or so donors. Across all samples, around 99 million sorted cells were examined, and cell number per subset correlated strongly with RNA yield.

Each donor gave one peripheral blood draw, averaging roughly 100 mL, which was collected into heparinised tubes. Using a panel that included CD45RO, CCR7, CD25, CD127, CD95 and CD27, naive, central memory, regulatory and stem cell-like memory CD4+ T cells were sorted on a BD FACSAria II. All sorted populations exceeded 95% purity. PBMCs were isolated right away by Lymphoprep density gradient centrifugation and were stained directly, without culture. So that batch effects would be minimized, each experiment stained and sorted samples in pairs, pairing one healthy donor with one patient. The entire isolated RNA was reverse transcribed using the High Capacity cDNA Reverse Transcription Kit, and thus expressed TCRB transcripts were sequenced. Deep immunoSEQ sequencing was applied to naive, central memory and regulatory T cell samples, giving an average of roughly 3.5 million total reads per sample. Sorted cells were lysed in RLT buffer, and RNA was extracted using DNase-treated RNeasy Micro or Mini kits according to cell number. To prevent cross-contamination, every cell subset was processed on its own, while patient and healthy donor samples were processed together. TCRB sequences were amplified from cDNA with the immunoSEQ multiplex PCR, producing 87-bp fragments spanning the CDR3 region. The amplicons were sequenced using the Illumina HiSeq platform. From the authors' description of their analysis: Synthetic template baselines were used to correct PCR bias computationally, reads within Hamming distance 2 were collapsed together, and singletons that could not be merged were discarded. By aligning reads against IMGT, V, D and J genes, CDR3 length, and insertions or deletions at six rearrangement sites were assigned. Within each subset, clonotype counts were normalized to sorted cell number, after which true diversity and Gini coefficients were computed with the tcR R package. The overlap coefficient, calculated on TCRB nucleotide sequences, was used to measure repertoire sharing. TCRdb limited this immuneACCESS table to in-frame rearrangements with V and J called. A share of clones is missing; checked studies link under half to unresolved V genes, and the rest is unexplained. V, J and clone size are taken as reported in that table, and D and trimming were inferred from the DNA itself. For this sample the table gives nearly 350,000 clones, of which about a tenth were detected only once. Roughly 1% of the sample is held by the ten biggest clonotypes.

Study-wide conclusions, independent of this receptor: A moderate but significant shortening of TCRB CDR3 length was observed in type 1 diabetes patients in all four CD4+ subsets. Shorter templates might be favored by PCR, yet because patient and control samples were amplified and corrected together, any such skew would affect both groups equally. Fewer insertions and more nucleotide deletions at VDJ recombination sites were observed in patients with type 1 diabetes, implying thymic rearrangement abnormalities. Naive, central memory and regulatory TCRB repertoires appeared to be more alike among patients than among healthy donors. Because cDNA was sequenced instead of genomic DNA, highly expressing activated cells could be over-represented, though the groups showed no difference in activation or CD3 levels. Only small numbers of individuals were included in the HLA sub-analyses, which left unresolved whether HLA type had any influence on TCRB rearrangement.

The material sequenced was central memory CD4+ T cells from blood. The clonotype was recovered from a man under 40 with type 1 diabetes.

The CDR3 protein sequence reads: CASSPPIERETQYF. The nucleotide sequence reads as follows: TGTGCCAGCAGCCCCCCTATTGAGAGAGAGACCCAGTACTTC. The V and J genes are TRBV7-9 and TRBJ2-5; the D gene cannot be named for sure. CDR1 and CDR2 are drawn from the germline V gene (reference sequence): SEHNR, FQNEAQ. The CDR3 has 14 amino acids, counting the end cysteine and phenylalanine. Left in the record is the CDR3 DNA by itself, 42 bases read in frame from the first base. Trimming costs V 5 bases and J 4 bases, and their ends lie 14 bases apart.